This TCR beta chain was identified during a study of technical replicates of blood from a handful of donors. This CDR3 spans 16 amino acids. Trimming took 2 bases from V and 0 from J, leaving 11 bases between them. Germline CDR1 SNHLY, CDR2 FYNNEI. Clones were sequenced by immunoSEQ multiplex PCR, and TCRdb holds only the in-frame ones, with some missing. Among tens of thousands of clones listed, about 89% were seen once. Sequencing was performed on T cells isolated from PBMCs. The sequence was obtained from a human donor in good health. The genes are TRBV2 and TRBJ1-3; D may be TRBD1 (5 bases). CDR3 region: CASSESDTFSGNTIYF. CDR3 nucleotides: TGTGCCAGCAGTGAATCGGACACATTCTCTGGAAACACCATATATTTT.